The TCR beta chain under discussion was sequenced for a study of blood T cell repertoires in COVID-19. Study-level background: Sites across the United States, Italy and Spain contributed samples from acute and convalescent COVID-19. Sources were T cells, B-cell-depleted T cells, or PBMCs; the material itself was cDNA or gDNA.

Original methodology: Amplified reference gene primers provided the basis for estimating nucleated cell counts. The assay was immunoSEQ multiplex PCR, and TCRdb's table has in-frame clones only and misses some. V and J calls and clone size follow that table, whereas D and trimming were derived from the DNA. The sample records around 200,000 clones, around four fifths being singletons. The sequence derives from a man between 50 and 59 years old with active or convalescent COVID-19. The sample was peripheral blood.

Written as DNA, the CDR3 is TGTGCCAGCAGTCCATCGGCGGATTGGGGAGATGGCTACACCTTC. It encodes CASSPSADWGDGYTF. The rearrangement uses TRBV7-2 and TRBJ1-2; D is undetermined. Germline V gene lookup returns CDR1 SGHTA and CDR2 FQGNSA. The V gene lost 6 bases and the J gene lost 6 bases, with 20 bases spanning the gap. The CDR3 loop spans 15 amino acids.